This TCR beta chain originates from a study of CD8+CD57+ T cells in acquired aplastic anemia. Trimming removed 1 base from V and 6 bases from J, with 14 bases in between. Germline V gives CDR1 SGHRS, CDR2 YFSETQ. The length of the CDR3 is 15 residues. Genomic DNA, the template, was used for profiling of the TCR beta VDJ and CDR3. TCRdb passed the reads through MiXCR, listing each CDR3 protein once. The sample includes 450,000 to 550,000 distinct CDR3 sequences, 25% to 40% of them seen just once. Selection for sequencing was limited to patients who had shown CD8+CD57+ cell expansion by flow cytometry. The study sampled blood from patients who had received no therapy. This clonotype was seen a single time.

The genes are TRBV5-1 and TRBJ1-5; D gene ambiguous. The TCR sequence derives from a human donor with aplastic anemia. Sequences were obtained from sorted CD4+, CD8+, or CD8+CD57+ T cells (not recorded which) from PBMCs. CDR3 sequence: CASSLNGVTPQPQHF. The CDR3 nucleotides read TGCGCCAGCAGCTTGAATGGGGTCACGCCTCAGCCCCAGCATTTT.